The rows below give T cell receptor beta chains drawn from one sample of a study of neurological immune-mediated disorders. MiXCR was run by TCRdb on the 5' RACE reads, yielding one entry per CDR3 protein. Altogether roughly 52,000 distinct CDR3 sequences are present, approximately 5.8% being singletons, with the ten largest covering 1.1% to 1.5%. The sample was CD4+ T cells from blood. All receptors come from a woman between 18 and 29 years old with multiple sclerosis. The CDR3 runs from the conserved cysteine through the conserved F or W.

J gene,CDR3 length,V gene,CDR3 protein
TRBJ2-1,15,TRBV9,CASSAAGTPNNEQFF
TRBJ2-7,13,TRBV5-1,CASSWEVHYEQYF
TRBJ2-3,15,TRBV6-2/TRBV6-3,CASSRGLAGTDTQYF
TRBJ2-1,16,TRBV7-9,CASSLTPGQGTNEQFF
TRBJ2-1,14,TRBV6-2/TRBV6-3,CASTTSGYYNEQFF
TRBJ2-1,15,TRBV14,CASSLREGLSYEQFF
TRBJ1-1,16,TRBV5-5,CASRSGTGGADTEAFF
TRBJ2-3,15,TRBV7-9,CAPGGTSGFTDTQYF
TRBJ2-2,14,TRBV24-1,CATSRSLNTGELFF
TRBJ1-2,14,TRBV29-1,CSVGPRTSARGYTF
TRBJ2-7,13,TRBV29-1,CSVGQGASYEQYF
TRBJ2-6,19,TRBV20-1,CSARDLRTGVISGANVLTF
TRBJ1-1,14,TRBV3-1,CASSQRTLHTEAFF
TRBJ2-3,15,TRBV6-5,CAISSSGRARDTQYF
TRBJ2-3,14,TRBV12-3/TRBV12-4,CASAARPSTDTQYF
TRBJ2-5,17,TRBV10-2,CASSESATGTGKETQYF
TRBJ2-1,16,TRBV7-9,CASSLAGTGVSNEQFF
TRBJ2-3,14,TRBV6-1,CASSAAGSTDTQYF
TRBJ2-7,13,TRBV9,CASSVGLSGEQYF
TRBJ2-3,11,TRBV20-1,CSASTEDTQYF
TRBJ1-2,13,TRBV4-3,CASSQDRRGGYTF
TRBJ1-1,13,TRBV7-3,CASSVDGRTEAFF
TRBJ2-2,16,TRBV12-3/TRBV12-4,CASSPRMKINTGELFF
TRBJ1-1,15,TRBV6-2/TRBV6-3,CASSPRTGQNTEAFF
TRBJ2-2,13,TRBV6-2/TRBV6-3,CASSYRRGGELFF
TRBJ2-3,17,TRBV5-1,CASSLNWQYRTSDTQYF
TRBJ1-2,14,TRBV6-6,CASSYDSVVYGYTF
TRBJ1-1,14,TRBV12-3/TRBV12-4,CASSKTGKNTEAFF
TRBJ2-3,13,TRBV3-1,CASSQGLAVTQYF
TRBJ1-2,14,TRBV20-1,CSASSSPLAYGYTF
TRBJ1-3,16,TRBV15,CATSRPGQSSGNTIYF
TRBJ1-1,16,TRBV7-3,CASSPTPGGFNTEAFF
TRBJ1-4,14,TRBV28,CASRTGDTNEKLFF
TRBJ2-2,14,TRBV2,CASSEAGGTGELFF
TRBJ2-1,13,TRBV10-1,CASSETVFNEQFF
TRBJ2-1,15,TRBV12-3/TRBV12-4,CASSSGGRAVYEQFF